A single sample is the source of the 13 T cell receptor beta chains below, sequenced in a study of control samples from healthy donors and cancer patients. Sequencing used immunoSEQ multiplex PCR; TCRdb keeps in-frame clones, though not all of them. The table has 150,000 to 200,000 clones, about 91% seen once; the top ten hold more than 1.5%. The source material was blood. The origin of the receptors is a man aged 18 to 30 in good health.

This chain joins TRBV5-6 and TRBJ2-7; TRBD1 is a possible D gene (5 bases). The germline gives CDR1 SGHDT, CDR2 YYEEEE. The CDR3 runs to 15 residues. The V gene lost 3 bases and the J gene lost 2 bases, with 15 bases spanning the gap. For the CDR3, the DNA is TGTGCCAGCAGCTCCCCCGGCGTGGACACCTACGAGCAGTACTTC. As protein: CASSSPGVDTYEQYF.

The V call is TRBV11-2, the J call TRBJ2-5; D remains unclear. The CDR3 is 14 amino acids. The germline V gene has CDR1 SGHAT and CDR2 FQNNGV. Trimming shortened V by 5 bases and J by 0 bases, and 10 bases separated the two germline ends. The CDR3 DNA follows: TGTGCCAGCAGCCCCGAAGTCTACCAAGAGACCCAGTACTTC. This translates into CASSPEVYQETQYF.

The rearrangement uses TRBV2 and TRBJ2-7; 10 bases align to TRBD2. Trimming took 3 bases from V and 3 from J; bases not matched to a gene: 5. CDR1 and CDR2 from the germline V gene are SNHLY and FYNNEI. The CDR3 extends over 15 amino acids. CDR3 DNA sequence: TGTGCCAGCAGTGAGGTAGCGGGGGGCCGCTACGAGCAGTACTTC. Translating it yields CASSEVAGGRYEQYF.

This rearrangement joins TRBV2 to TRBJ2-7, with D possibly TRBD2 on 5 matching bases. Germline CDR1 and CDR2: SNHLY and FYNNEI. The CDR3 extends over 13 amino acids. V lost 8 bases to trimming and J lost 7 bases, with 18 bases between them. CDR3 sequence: CASGLWTLGEQYF. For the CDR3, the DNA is TGTGCCAGCGGACTTTGGACTCTCGGGGAGCAGTACTTC.

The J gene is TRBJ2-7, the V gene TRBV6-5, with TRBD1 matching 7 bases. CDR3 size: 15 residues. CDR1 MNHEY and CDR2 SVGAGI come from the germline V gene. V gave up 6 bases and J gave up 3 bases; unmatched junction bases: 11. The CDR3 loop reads CASRSDRVTYYEQYF. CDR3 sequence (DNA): TGTGCCAGCAGGTCTGACAGGGTCACTTACTACGAGCAGTACTTC.

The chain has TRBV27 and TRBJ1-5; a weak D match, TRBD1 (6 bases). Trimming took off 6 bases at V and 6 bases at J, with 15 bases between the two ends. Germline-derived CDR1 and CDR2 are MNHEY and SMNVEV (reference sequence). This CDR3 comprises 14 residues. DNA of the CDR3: TGTGCCAGCAGCCTTGGGGGGGCTTTTCAGCCCCAGCATTTT. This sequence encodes CASSLGGAFQPQHF.

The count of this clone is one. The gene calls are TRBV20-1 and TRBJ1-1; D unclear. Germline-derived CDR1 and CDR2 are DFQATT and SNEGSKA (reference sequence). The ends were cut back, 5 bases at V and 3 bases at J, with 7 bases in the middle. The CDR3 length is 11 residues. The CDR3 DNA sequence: TGCAGTGCTCCCTTGGACACTGAAGCTTTCTTT. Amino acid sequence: CSAPLDTEAFF.

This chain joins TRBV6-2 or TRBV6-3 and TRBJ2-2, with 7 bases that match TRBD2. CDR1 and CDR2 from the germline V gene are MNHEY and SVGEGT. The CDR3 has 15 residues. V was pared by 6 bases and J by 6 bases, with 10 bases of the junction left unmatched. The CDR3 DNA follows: TGTGCCAGCAGCCCCGGGACCAGCGGGGCCGGGGAGCTGTTTTTT. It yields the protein CASSPGTSGAGELFF.

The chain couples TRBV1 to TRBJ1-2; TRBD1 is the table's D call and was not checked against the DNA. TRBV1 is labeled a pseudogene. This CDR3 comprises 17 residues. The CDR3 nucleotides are TGCACCAGCAGCCAAGAAAAGTCTGAGGGGGCAGGCTATGGCTACACCTTC. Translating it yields CTSSQEKSEGAGYGYTF.

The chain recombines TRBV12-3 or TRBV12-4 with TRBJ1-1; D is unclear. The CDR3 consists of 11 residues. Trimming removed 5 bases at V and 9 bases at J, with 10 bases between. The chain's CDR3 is CASSLTHQAFF. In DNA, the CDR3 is TGTGCCAGCAGTCTGACACACCAAGCTTTCTTT.

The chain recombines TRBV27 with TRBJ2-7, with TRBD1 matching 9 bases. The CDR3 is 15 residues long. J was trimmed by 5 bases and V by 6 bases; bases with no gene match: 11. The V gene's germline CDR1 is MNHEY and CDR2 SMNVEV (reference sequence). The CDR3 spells CASRAYGTGSNEQYF. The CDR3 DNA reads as TGTGCCAGCAGGGCTTACGGGACAGGGTCGAACGAGCAGTACTTC.

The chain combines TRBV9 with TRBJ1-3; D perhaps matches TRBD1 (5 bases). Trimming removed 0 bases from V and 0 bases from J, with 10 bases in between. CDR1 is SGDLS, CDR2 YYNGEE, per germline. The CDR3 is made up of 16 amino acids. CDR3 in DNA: TGTGCCAGCAGCGTAGGTGACAGTGCCTCTGGAAACACCATATATTTT. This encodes CASSVGDSASGNTIYF. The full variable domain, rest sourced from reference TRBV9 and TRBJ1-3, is DSGVTQTPKHLITATGQRVTLRCSPRSGDLSVYWYQQSLDQGLQFLIQYYNGEERAKGNILERFSAQQFPDLHSELNLSSLELGDSALYFCASSVGDSASGNTIYFGEGSWLTVV.

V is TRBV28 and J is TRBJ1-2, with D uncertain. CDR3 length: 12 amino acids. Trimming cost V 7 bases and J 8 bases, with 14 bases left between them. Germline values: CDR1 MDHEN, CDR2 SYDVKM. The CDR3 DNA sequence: TGTGCCAGCAACACCCCCTCCGAGGGCTACACCTTC. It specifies CASNTPSEGYTF.